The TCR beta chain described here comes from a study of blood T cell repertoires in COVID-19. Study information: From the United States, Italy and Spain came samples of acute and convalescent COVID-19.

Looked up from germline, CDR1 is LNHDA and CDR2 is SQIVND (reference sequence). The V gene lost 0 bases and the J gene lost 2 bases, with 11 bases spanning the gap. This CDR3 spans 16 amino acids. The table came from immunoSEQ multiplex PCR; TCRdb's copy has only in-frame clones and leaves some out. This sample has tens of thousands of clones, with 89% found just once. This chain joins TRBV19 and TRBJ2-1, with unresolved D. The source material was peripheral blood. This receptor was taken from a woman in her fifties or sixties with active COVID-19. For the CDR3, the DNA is TGTGCCAGTAGTATAGATCTCCGGCTAGCCTACAATGAGCAGTTCTTC. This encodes CASSIDLRLAYNEQFF. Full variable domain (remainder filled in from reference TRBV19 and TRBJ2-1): DGGITQSPKYLFRKEGQNVTLSCEQNLNHDAMYWYRQDPGQGLRLIYYSQIVNDFQKGDIAEGYSVSREKKESFPLTVTSAQKNPTAFYLCASSIDLRLAYNEQFFGPGTRLTVL.